Here is one TCR beta chain with its context. As yet, its antigen is unknown. The germline gives CDR1 SGHRS, CDR2 YFSETQ. This CDR3 has 15 residues. V lost 3 bases, J lost 1 base, and 10 bases lay in between. Primers included in the PCR were 60 Vbeta and 13 Jbeta primers. Here immunoSEQ multiplex PCR was the method, and the copy in TCRdb shows in-frame clones only, minus some. Of about 110,000 clones listed, roughly four fifths are singletons. This sample is part of a study of cytomegalovirus exposure and HLA in healthy donors. Study outcomes and limitations: Common viral pathogens (according to a later analysis) appeared linked to several of the most significant clusters. When a later analysis was performed, an Asian-associated ancestry cluster reportedly had fewer N-insertions than the roughly 640-donor mean.

This chain connects TRBV5-1 to TRBJ2-2; TRBD1 might be the D (6 bases). The receptor comes from a man in his fifties in good health and CMV-seronegative. Sequences were obtained from PBMCs. The CDR3 protein is CASSSGTMNTGELFF. CDR3 nucleotides: TGCGCCAGCAGCTCCGGGACAATGAACACCGGGGAGCTGTTTTTT.